The 32 T cell receptor beta chains below all came from one sample that was sequenced in a study of blood T cell repertoires in COVID-19. Profiling relied on immunoSEQ multiplex PCR, and the TCRdb table lists in-frame clones only, not all of them. This table has more than 85,000 clones, about four fifths appearing once. Material: peripheral blood. Receptors were obtained from a woman in her 70s with acute or convalescent COVID-19.

Here the CDR3 reads CASSILGGRSHEQYF. The DNA of the CDR3 is TGTGCCAGTAGTATTCTAGGGGGCAGATCCCACGAGCAGTACTTC. The chain carries TRBV19 and TRBJ2-7, with TRBD1 matching 7 bases. Losses at the gene ends were 3 bases for V and 5 bases for J; bases not matched to a gene: 10. The V gene's germline CDR1 is LNHDA and CDR2 SQIVND (reference sequence). This CDR3 comprises 15 residues.

This clone was recorded a few times. J is TRBJ2-1 and V is TRBV19; a weak D match, TRBD2 (8 bases). This CDR3 contains 16 residues. V lost 1 base to trimming and J lost 10 bases, with 20 bases between them. Per the germline V gene, CDR1 is LNHDA and CDR2 is SQIVND (reference sequence). The CDR3 sequence: CASSIAWTSQGGEQFF. In DNA form, the CDR3 reads TGTGCCAGTAGTATAGCCTGGACTAGCCAGGGGGGGGAGCAGTTCTTC.

The chain couples TRBV6-5 to TRBJ1-2; a weak D match, TRBD1 (6 bases). The CDR3 is 13 amino acids. Germline CDR1 reads MNHEY; CDR2 reads SVGAGI. Trimming pared 5 bases from V and 8 bases from J, leaving 15 bases between. The CDR3 nucleotides are TGTGCCAGCAGTACGAGGGGGTGGGGAGGCTACACCTTC. Its protein product is CASSTRGWGGYTF.

The chain is built from TRBV7-2 and TRBJ1-1, with TRBD1 as a possible D gene (6 bases). V lost 5 bases to trimming and J lost 1 base, with 17 bases between them. In germline, CDR1 is SGHTA, CDR2 FQGNSA. The CDR3 loop spans 16 amino acids. Here the CDR3 DNA reads TGTGCCAGCAGCAAGCGATCGACAGGCCCGAACACTGAAGCTTTCTTT. It encodes CASSKRSTGPNTEAFF.

This chain connects TRBV6-1 to TRBJ1-2; D possibly corresponds to TRBD1 (5 bases). The ends were cut back, 5 bases at V and 4 bases at J, with 11 bases in the middle. Per the germline V gene, CDR1 is MNHNS and CDR2 is SASEGT. The CDR3 is 13 amino acids. CDR3 sequence reads: CASSPGLRYGYTF. CDR3 nucleotides: TGTGCCAGCAGTCCGGGACTCCGCTATGGCTACACCTTC.

This clone was counted a few times. J is TRBJ2-7 and V is TRBV7-2, with 12 bases identical to TRBD2. This CDR3 is 17 amino acids long. The trim removed 5 bases at V and 5 bases at J, leaving 13 bases unmatched. The germline CDR1 and CDR2 sequences are SGHTA and FQGNSA. The CDR3 DNA is TGTGCCAGCAGCCTCACCCCGGGACTAGCGGGTTTCGACGAGCAGTACTTC. Translation: CASSLTPGLAGFDEQYF.

This clone showed up just once. This chain connects TRBV18 to TRBJ1-1; possibly TRBD1 for D (5 bases). Trimming shortened V by 1 base and J by 3 bases, and 18 bases separated the two germline ends. The CDR3 spans 17 residues. Germline CDR1 is KGHSH and CDR2 is LQKENI. The CDR3 reads CASSPLFQGGMDTEAFF. CDR3 DNA sequence: TGTGCCAGCTCACCACTTTTTCAGGGAGGGATGGACACTGAAGCTTTCTTT.

This clone was observed a few times. This chain links TRBV10-3 with TRBJ1-2, with D possibly TRBD1 on 5 matching bases. Trimming took 0 bases from V and 7 from J, leaving 12 bases between them. CDR3 length: 14 residues. Germline-derived CDR1 and CDR2 are ENHRY and SYGVKD. CDR3 bases: TGTGCCATCAGTGAGTCGAAACAGGATATTGGCTACACCTTC. This translates into CAISESKQDIGYTF.

This chain connects TRBV6-5 to TRBJ1-2; possibly TRBD1 for D (6 bases). Trimming shortened V by 0 bases and J by 4 bases, and 9 bases separated the two germline ends. Germline V gene sequence: CDR1 MNHEY, CDR2 SVGAGI. The CDR3 has 14 residues. CDR3 residues: CASSYSQGTYGYTF. CDR3 coding DNA: TGTGCCAGCAGTTACTCTCAGGGGACCTATGGCTACACCTTC.

This clone occurred a few times. The chain carries TRBV6-2 or TRBV6-3 and TRBJ2-7; 9 positions match TRBD1. Germline CDR1 reads MNHEY; CDR2 reads SVGEGT. This CDR3 region has 13 residues. V lost 2 bases, J lost 7 bases, and 3 bases stayed unmatched. The CDR3, as DNA: TGTGCCAGCAGTTACCGGGACAGGGTGGAGCAGTACTTC. Protein product: CASSYRDRVEQYF.

The gene calls are TRBV5-4 and TRBJ2-1; no clear D. The germline V gene has CDR1 SGHNT and CDR2 YYREEE (reference sequence). This CDR3 has 13 residues. V lost 1 base, J lost 6 bases, and 8 bases lay in between. DNA for the CDR3: TGTGCCAGCAGCTTGCGGGTGAGCAATGAGCAGTTCTTC. Translating it yields CASSLRVSNEQFF.

Here the CDR3 reads CASSVTSGSTDTQYF. CDR3 nucleotides: TGTGCCAGCAGCGTCACTAGCGGGAGCACAGATACGCAGTATTTT. The chain uses TRBV7-3 and TRBJ2-3; 9 bases match TRBD2. CDR3 length: 15 residues. Germline trimming cut 5 bases from V and 0 bases from J; bases unmatched to any gene: 3. Germline-derived CDR1 and CDR2 are SGHTA and FQGTGA.

This clone showed up just once. The chain links TRBV5-6 to TRBJ2-1, with TRBD1 as a possible D gene (5 bases). Trimming cost V 0 bases and J 3 bases, with 7 bases left between them. The CDR3 spans 14 residues. Germline CDR1 SGHDT, CDR2 YYEEEE. The CDR3, as DNA: TGTGCCAGCAGCTTGGGTAGGGGCTACAATGAGCAGTTCTTC. Its translation: CASSLGRGYNEQFF.

The rearrangement joins TRBV5-1 to TRBJ2-3; 7 bases line up with TRBD2. This CDR3 has 15 residues. Germline V gene data show CDR1 as SGHRS and CDR2 as YFSETQ. Germline trimming cut 2 bases from V and 1 base from J; bases unmatched to any gene: 4. The CDR3 DNA reads TGCGCCAGCAGCTTCCTGGCGGGGGGCACAGATACGCAGTATTTT. It yields the protein CASSFLAGGTDTQYF. Using reference TRBV5-1 and TRBJ2-3 for the parts outside the CDR3, the full variable domain is KAGVTQTPRYLIKTRGQQVTLSCSPISGHRSVSWYQQTPGQGLQFLFEYFSETQRNKGNFPGRFSGRQFSNSRSEMNVSTLELGDSALYLCASSFLAGGTDTQYFGPGTRLTVL.

This chain joins TRBV29-1 and TRBJ2-5; D gene ambiguous. CDR1 and CDR2 (germline): SQVTM, ANQGSEA. Trimming removed 7 bases at V and 1 base at J, with 10 bases between. This CDR3 spans 12 amino acids. CDR3 DNA sequence: TGCAGCGGCCAGTCGCCCCAAGAGACCCAGTACTTC. Translation: CSGQSPQETQYF. Drawing the rest from reference TRBV29-1 and TRBJ2-5, the complete variable domain is SAVISQKPSRDICQRGTSLTIQCQVDSQVTMMFWYRQQPGQSLTLIATANQGSEATYESGFVIDKFPISRPNLTFSTLTVSNMSPEDSSIYLCSGQSPQETQYFGPGTRLLVL.

This clone was observed a few times. V and J are TRBV3-1 (or the pseudogene TRBV3-2) and TRBJ2-2, with 7 bases matching TRBD1. Germline trimming cut 6 bases from V and 6 bases from J; bases unmatched to any gene: 7. The CDR3 is 14 residues long. Germline V CDR1 and CDR2: LGHDT, YNNKEL (reference sequence). CDR3 loop: CASRLQGGPGELFF. The CDR3 nucleotides read TGTGCCAGCAGACTCCAAGGGGGCCCCGGGGAGCTGTTTTTT.

As regards this clone: The sample holds other DNA sequences that translate to the same CDR3. The genes are TRBV12-3 or TRBV12-4 and TRBJ1-1; D is undetermined. This CDR3 is built from 13 residues. The V end lost 5 bases, the J end lost 1 base, and 8 bases lay between the germline ends. Here the CDR3 reads CASSLGGNTEAFF. CDR3 nucleotides: TGTGCCAGCAGTCTCGGAGGGAACACTGAAGCTTTCTTT.

V usage is TRBV2 and J usage is TRBJ1-5; 8 nucleotides match TRBD1. The germline gives CDR1 SNHLY, CDR2 FYNNEI. Trimming cost V 5 bases and J 4 bases; bases outside gene matches: 10. This CDR3 is 16 amino acids long. The CDR3 bases are TGTGCCAGCAGTCCCAGGGGGCCCCAAACTAATCAGCCCCAGCATTTT. Its protein product is CASSPRGPQTNQPQHF.

The table lists this clone with a count of one. The gene calls are TRBV7-9 and TRBJ2-1, with no clear D. CDR1 is SEHNR and CDR2 is FQNEAQ in the germline V gene (reference sequence). The CDR3 sequence is 15 residues long. Trimming stripped 8 bases from V and 6 bases from J, with 20 bases between. CDR3 DNA: TGTGCCAGCCCAGGCGATCCTATTACCCCCAATGAGCAGTTCTTC. Its translation is CASPGDPITPNEQFF.

The chain couples TRBV9 to TRBJ1-1; no clear D. The CDR3 loop spans 16 amino acids. V was shortened by 0 bases and J by 0 bases, with 12 bases between the two germline ends. Germline V gene lookup returns CDR1 SGDLS and CDR2 YYNGEE. Written as DNA, the CDR3 is TGTGCCAGCAGCGTAGGATCGGGGTACATGAACACTGAAGCTTTCTTT. It is translated as CASSVGSGYMNTEAFF. Complete variable domain (other parts from reference TRBV9 and TRBJ1-1): DSGVTQTPKHLITATGQRVTLRCSPRSGDLSVYWYQQSLDQGLQFLIQYYNGEERAKGNILERFSAQQFPDLHSELNLSSLELGDSALYFCASSVGSGYMNTEAFFGQGTRLTVV.

V usage is TRBV27 and J usage is TRBJ1-5; 11 nucleotides align to TRBD1. Germline V gene lookup returns CDR1 MNHEY and CDR2 SMNVEV (reference sequence). The CDR3 length is 18 residues. V lost 5 bases to trimming and J lost 8 bases; unmatched junction nucleotides: 17. CDR3 coding DNA: TGTGCCAGCAGTCGAATAGTAGGGACAGGGGGAAATCGGGAGCCCCAGCATTTT. Its protein is CASSRIVGTGGNREPQHF.

DNA of the CDR3: TGTGCCAGCAGCTCCGACACGAACACTGAAGCTTTCTTT. It yields the protein CASSSDTNTEAFF. The V call is TRBV7-2, the J call TRBJ1-1; no firm D call. This CDR3 region has 13 residues. Germline lookup yields CDR1 SGHTA and CDR2 FQGNSA. The V end was cut by 4 bases, the J end by 1 base, with 7 bases between.

This clone was counted once. This sequence joins TRBV20-1 and TRBJ1-1; D unclear. CDR1 is DFQATT, CDR2 SNEGSKA, per germline (reference sequence). Trimming stripped 1 base from V and 11 bases from J, with 11 bases between. The CDR3 has 11 residues. CDR3 loop: CSARVGDKAFF. CDR3 coding DNA: TGCAGTGCTAGAGTGGGAGATAAGGCTTTCTTT.

A word on this clone: At one end the junction does not follow the germline gene, possibly because of a read error. The rearrangement links TRBV29-1 to TRBJ1-5, with D hard to call. The V gene's germline CDR1 is SQVTM and CDR2 ANQGSEA. The CDR3 sequence is 12 residues long. In DNA form, the CDR3 reads TGCAGCGTTAAAGAGTTAGATCAGCCCCAGCATTTT. Protein sequence: CSVKELDQPQHF.

A single count supports this clone. This rearrangement joins TRBV3-1 (or the pseudogene TRBV3-2) to TRBJ2-7; D unresolved. CDR3 length equals 13 residues. The germline V gene has CDR1 LGHDT and CDR2 YNNKEL (reference sequence). The V end lost 3 bases, the J end lost 2 bases, and 8 bases lay between the germline ends. CDR3 sequence: CASSHPPAYEQYF. CDR3 coding DNA: TGTGCCAGCAGCCATCCCCCCGCCTACGAGCAGTACTTC.

The chain links TRBV28 to TRBJ1-2; 7 nucleotides line up with TRBD1. This CDR3 is built from 16 residues. V lost 5 bases and J lost 2; bases outside the gene matches: 11. Germline V lookup: CDR1 MDHEN, CDR2 SYDVKM. This CDR3 is CASSPAPGQKNYGYTF. In nucleotides, the CDR3 is TGTGCCAGCAGTCCCGCCCCGGGACAGAAAAACTATGGCTACACCTTC.

The chain combines TRBV28 with TRBJ1-4, with a weak D call TRBD1 (6 bases). CDR1 MDHEN and CDR2 SYDVKM come from the germline V gene. Trimming removed 4 bases at V and 6 bases at J, with 15 bases between. CDR3 length equals 15 residues. DNA of the CDR3: TGTGCCAGCAGTTCTTACAGGGCGGGGGATGAAAAACTGTTTTTT. This sequence encodes CASSSYRAGDEKLFF.

The chain combines TRBV6-5 with TRBJ2-7; TRBD1 matches 8 bases. The germline CDR1 and CDR2 sequences are MNHEY and SVGAGI. The CDR3 sequence is 15 residues long. V lost 2 bases and J lost 3; bases outside the gene matches: 6. Written as DNA, the CDR3 is TGTGCCAGCAGTTACGGGGCAGGGGGCCTCTACGAGCAGTACTTC. This encodes CASSYGAGGLYEQYF.

V usage is TRBV15 and J usage is TRBJ2-7, with 9 bases lining up with TRBD1. CDR1 and CDR2 (germline): LNHNV, YYDKDF (reference sequence). The CDR3 contains 16 residues. V trimming: 0 bases; J trimming: 4 bases; junction bases outside the gene matches: 7. CDR3 loop: CATSRDLTGGLYEQYF. The DNA of the CDR3 is TGTGCCACCAGCAGAGATTTAACAGGGGGCCTGTACGAGCAGTACTTC.

This chain joins TRBV6-4 and TRBJ2-1; 13 bases map to TRBD2. Germline V gene lookup returns CDR1 MRHNA and CDR2 SNTAGT. Trimming at V came to 4 bases and at J to 8 bases, leaving 2 bases not matched to a gene. The CDR3 consists of 14 residues. The CDR3 DNA reads as TGTGCCAGCAGTGGACTAGCGGGAGGCCATGAGCAGTTCTTC. Encoded protein: CASSGLAGGHEQFF.

The chain uses TRBV2 and TRBJ1-5; weak D call: TRBD1 (5 bases). The CDR3 has 14 residues. The ends were cut back, 7 bases at V and 3 bases at J, with 13 bases in the middle. Germline V gene lookup returns CDR1 SNHLY and CDR2 FYNNEI. As DNA, the CDR3 is TGTGCCAGCAAAATCGACAGTCCCAATCAGCCCCAGCATTTT. This gives the protein CASKIDSPNQPQHF.

V and J are TRBV12-2 and TRBJ2-7; no DNA check was done on the table's D call, TRBD1. TRBV12-2 is termed a pseudogene. The CDR3 is 14 residues long. The CDR3 region is CASRHETKTYEQYF. The CDR3 region has the DNA TGTGCAAGTCGCCACGAGACAAAAACCTACGAGCAGTACTTC.